The 31 T cell receptor beta chains below all came from one sample that was sequenced in a study of blood T cell repertoires in COVID-19. The method was immunoSEQ multiplex PCR; TCRdb's version includes in-frame clones alone and lacks a portion of them. The sample lists hundreds of thousands of clones, around 89% occurring once. Sequenced sample: PBMCs or T cells enriched from blood (not recorded which). The receptor source for this set is a man in his fifties who had been exposed to COVID-19.

This clone turned up a few times. This rearrangement joins TRBV5-6 to TRBJ1-6; D ambiguous. The ends were cut back, 3 bases at V and 2 bases at J, with 12 bases in the middle. Germline values: CDR1 SGHDT, CDR2 YYEEEE. The CDR3 runs to 16 residues. This CDR3 reads CASSSWWRTYNSPLHF. In DNA form, the CDR3 reads TGTGCCAGCAGCTCCTGGTGGAGGACCTATAATTCACCCCTCCACTTT.

The chain employs TRBV5-4 and TRBJ2-5, with 10 bases aligning to TRBD1. This CDR3 is 14 amino acids long. Unmatched junction bases numbered 2, after V lost 3 bases and J lost 3 bases. Germline V lookup: CDR1 SGHNT, CDR2 YYREEE (reference sequence). The CDR3, as DNA: TGTGCCAGCAGCTCGGGACAGGGGAAAGAGACCCAGTACTTC. Translating it yields CASSSGQGKETQYF.

The V gene is TRBV7-9, the J gene TRBJ1-2; D is perhaps TRBD1 (6 bases). CDR1 is SEHNR and CDR2 is FQNEAQ in the germline V gene (reference sequence). V lost 3 bases and J lost 3, with 14 bases in between. CDR3 size: 15 residues. The chain's CDR3 is CASSFFQGRDYGYTF. CDR3 in DNA: TGTGCCAGCAGCTTCTTTCAGGGGAGGGACTATGGCTACACCTTC.

This clone is a singleton in its sample. The chain combines TRBV6-5 with TRBJ2-1; D is perhaps TRBD2 (5 bases). Trimming cost V 6 bases and J 4 bases, with 10 bases left between them. This CDR3 region has 13 residues. Looked up from germline, CDR1 is MNHEY and CDR2 is SVGAGI. The CDR3 nucleotides read TGTGCCAGCAGCCCCCCGGGATACAATGAGCAGTTCTTC. Its translation: CASSPPGYNEQFF.

This clone has more than one count but fewer than ten. The J gene is TRBJ1-4, the V gene TRBV5-6, with 8 bases lining up with TRBD1. Germline V gene lookup returns CDR1 SGHDT and CDR2 YYEEEE. V lost 4 bases to trimming and J lost 7 bases; unmatched junction nucleotides: 12. CDR3 length equals 16 residues. The CDR3 coding sequence is TGTGCCAGCAGCCCCCGACAGGGGAAGTGGAGTGAAAAACTGTTTTTT. Translated, it gives CASSPRQGKWSEKLFF.

CDR3 amino acids: CASSLARGPGNTIYF. In nucleotides, the CDR3 is TGCGCCAGCAGCTTGGCCAGGGGGCCTGGAAACACCATATATTTT. This sequence joins TRBV5-1 and TRBJ1-3; 8 bases are shared with TRBD1. Per the germline V gene, CDR1 is SGHRS and CDR2 is YFSETQ. This CDR3 has 15 residues. V dropped 0 bases and J dropped 2; count of bases not matched to a gene: 1.

The chain combines TRBV7-2 with TRBJ1-5; possibly TRBD1 for D (5 bases). Germline values: CDR1 SGHTA, CDR2 FQGNSA. The CDR3 runs 15 residues. The V end was cut by 2 bases, the J end by 2 bases, with 10 bases between. The CDR3 region has the DNA TGTGCCAGCAGCTTACAGGGTAGTGGCAATCAGCCCCAGCATTTT. It yields the protein CASSLQGSGNQPQHF.

This clone has a count of ten or more. The same CDR3 is also encoded by other DNA sequences in this sample. This sequence joins TRBV2 and TRBJ2-2; perhaps TRBD1 as D (5 bases). The CDR3 runs to 12 residues. V gave up 5 bases and J gave up 8 bases, with 9 bases separating them. Germline V CDR1 and CDR2: SNHLY, FYNNEI. The CDR3 spells CASSPPGGELFF. CDR3 DNA sequence: TGTGCCAGCAGTCCCCCAGGGGGGGAGCTGTTTTTT. The whole variable domain, filled in from reference TRBV2 and TRBJ2-2, reads EPEVTQTPSHQVTQMGQEVILRCVPISNHLYFYWYRQILGQKVEFLVSFYNNEISEKSEIFDDQFSVERPDGSNFTLKIRSTKLEDSAMYFCASSPPGGELFFGEGSRLTVL.

This sequence joins TRBV19 and TRBJ1-1; D is ambiguous. V shed 9 bases and J shed 8 bases, with 16 bases lying between them. The CDR3 is 12 amino acids. Germline lookup yields CDR1 LNHDA and CDR2 SQIVND (reference sequence). The CDR3 loop is CASKPNSFEAFF. The DNA for the CDR3 is TGTGCCAGCAAACCTAACAGTTTCGAAGCTTTCTTT. Looking up the rest from reference TRBV19 and TRBJ1-1 gives the full variable domain: DGGITQSPKYLFRKEGQNVTLSCEQNLNHDAMYWYRQDPGQGLRLIYYSQIVNDFQKGDIAEGYSVSREKKESFPLTVTSAQKNPTAFYLCASKPNSFEAFFGQGTRLTVV.

The J gene is TRBJ1-6, the V gene TRBV18; TRBD1 aligns across 8 bases. This CDR3 is built from 15 residues. The trim removed 3 bases at V and 8 bases at J, leaving 6 bases unmatched. Germline assignment: CDR1 KGHSH and CDR2 LQKENI. The DNA of the CDR3 is TGTGCCAGCTCACCCTCCGGGACAGGTGATTCACCCCTCCACTTT. The encoded protein is CASSPSGTGDSPLHF.

The chain combines TRBV5-4 with TRBJ1-1; tentatively, D is TRBD1 (6 bases). V lost 1 base to trimming and J lost 2 bases, with 12 bases between them. Germline V gene lookup returns CDR1 SGHNT and CDR2 YYREEE (reference sequence). The CDR3 is 15 residues long. The CDR3, as DNA: TGTGCCAGCAGCTTGCCAGGGGCCGCTAACACTGAAGCTTTCTTT. Translating gives CASSLPGAANTEAFF.

This clone was picked up a small number of times. The V and J genes are TRBV5-4 and TRBJ1-6; D is unresolved. The V gene lost 0 bases and the J gene lost 6 bases, with 7 bases spanning the gap. Germline V CDR1 and CDR2: SGHNT, YYREEE (reference sequence). The CDR3 has 14 amino acids. The CDR3 is CASSLGYGNSPLHF. The DNA of the CDR3 is TGTGCCAGCAGCTTGGGGTACGGTAATTCACCCCTCCACTTT.

J is TRBJ2-5 and V is TRBV3-1 (or the pseudogene TRBV3-2), with TRBD2 matching over 11 bases. In germline, CDR1 is LGHDT, CDR2 YNNKEL (reference sequence). V lost 2 bases to trimming and J lost 4 bases; unmatched junction nucleotides: 3. This CDR3 is built from 15 residues. As DNA, the CDR3 is TGTGCCAGCAGCCAAAGGCTAGCGGGGGGAGAGACCCAGTACTTC. This gives the protein CASSQRLAGGETQYF.

The V and J genes are TRBV24-1 and TRBJ1-2; TRBD1 matches 7 bases. The CDR3 extends over 14 amino acids. Germline V lookup: CDR1 KGHDR, CDR2 SFDVKD. V gave up 2 bases and J gave up 5 bases; unmatched junction bases: 4. The CDR3 region is CATSDSGGTYGYTF. The CDR3 nucleotides read TGTGCCACCAGTGATTCAGGGGGAACATATGGCTACACCTTC.

This chain links TRBV28 with TRBJ2-7, with 7 positions matching TRBD2. CDR3 length equals 14 residues. Per the germline V gene, CDR1 is MDHEN and CDR2 is SYDVKM. The V gene end was trimmed by 8 bases and the J gene end by 3 bases; junction bases not matched to a gene: 10. The CDR3 here is CASRGYGGDYEQYF. The CDR3 DNA is TGTGCCAGCCGGGGGTATGGGGGGGACTACGAGCAGTACTTC.

The chain couples TRBV11-3 to TRBJ2-3; TRBD2 matches at 13 bases. Germline assignment: CDR1 SGHNT and CDR2 YENEEA. The junction had 6 bases not matched to a gene; V was cut back by 5 bases and J by 4 bases. The CDR3 length is 16 residues. As DNA, the CDR3 is TGTGCCAGCAGCCGTACTAGCGGGGGGGCGGCAGATACGCAGTATTTT. This encodes CASSRTSGGAADTQYF.

The DNA for the CDR3 is TGTGCCAGCAGCCACCAATCCCGGGGACTGTTTTTT. This translates into CASSHQSRGLFF. The J gene is TRBJ1-4, the V gene TRBV7-8; D remains ambiguous. Per germline, CDR1 SGHVS and CDR2 FQNEAQ. The CDR3 extends over 12 amino acids. V shed 5 bases and J shed 13 bases, with 14 bases lying between them.

The CDR3 region is CASSLVRDTEAFF. The DNA of the CDR3 is TGTGCCAGCAGCTTAGTCAGGGACACTGAAGCTTTCTTT. This chain links TRBV7-2 with TRBJ1-1; maybe TRBD1 (5 bases). The V end was cut by 1 base, the J end by 3 bases, with 6 bases between. The V gene's germline CDR1 is SGHTA and CDR2 FQGNSA. CDR3 length equals 13 residues.

The rearrangement links TRBV6-1 to TRBJ2-7, with D maybe TRBD2 (5 bases). CDR1 and CDR2 from the germline V gene are MNHNS and SASEGT. V shed 2 bases and J shed 5 bases, with 16 bases lying between them. This CDR3 is 15 amino acids long. The CDR3 is CASSEFFGQEDEQYF. Written as DNA, the CDR3 is TGTGCCAGCAGTGAATTCTTCGGGCAGGAGGACGAGCAGTACTTC.

The chain recombines TRBV28 with TRBJ2-5; TRBD2 is a possible D gene (6 bases). Germline values: CDR1 MDHEN, CDR2 SYDVKM. The length of the CDR3 is 14 residues. Trimming removed 3 bases from V and 13 bases from J, with 21 bases in between. The chain's CDR3 is CASSLSQLAFILYF. The CDR3 DNA sequence: TGTGCCAGCAGTTTGAGTCAGCTAGCGTTCATTCTGTACTTC.

The chain recombines TRBV20-1 with TRBJ1-5; weak D call: TRBD1 (6 bases). The CDR3 has 15 amino acids. CDR1 is DFQATT, CDR2 SNEGSKA, per germline (reference sequence). Deletions cut 3 bases from V and 0 bases from J, with 12 bases between. In DNA, the CDR3 is TGCAGTGCTAGTTTCAGGGGATATAGCAATCAGCCCCAGCATTTT. It codes for CSASFRGYSNQPQHF.

J is TRBJ2-5 and V is TRBV11-2, with 9 bases identical to TRBD1. V dropped 6 bases and J dropped 3; count of bases not matched to a gene: 5. Germline-derived CDR1 and CDR2 are SGHAT and FQNNGV. The CDR3 has 14 residues. CDR3: CASSTGGEEETQYF. The CDR3, as DNA: TGTGCCAGCAGTACAGGGGGCGAGGAAGAGACCCAGTACTTC.

The rearrangement uses TRBV20-1 and TRBJ1-2, with unresolved D. Trimming stripped 4 bases from V and 0 bases from J, with 9 bases between. Germline V gene lookup returns CDR1 DFQATT and CDR2 SNEGSKA (reference sequence). This CDR3 has 13 amino acids. Written as DNA, the CDR3 is TGCAGTGCTACTGACGGGACTAACTATGGCTACACCTTC. This gives the protein CSATDGTNYGYTF.

The chain links TRBV5-1 to TRBJ2-1; D uncertain. The CDR3 has 16 amino acids. Trimming stripped 0 bases from V and 1 base from J, with 11 bases between. Germline assignment: CDR1 SGHRS and CDR2 YFSETQ. In DNA, the CDR3 is TGCGCCAGCAGCTTGGCGGTCGCCCTTTCCTACAATGAGCAGTTCTTC. Amino acid sequence: CASSLAVALSYNEQFF.

The CDR3 loop reads CASSPHGGAGGPNEQFF. Here the CDR3 DNA reads TGTGCCAGCAGCCCCCACGGGGGAGCGGGAGGGCCAAATGAGCAGTTCTTC. The J gene is TRBJ2-1, the V gene TRBV11-3; 10 bases agree with TRBD2. The V segment lost 5 bases and the J segment 7 bases; nucleotides outside the gene matches: 14. The CDR3 runs to 17 residues. Germline CDR1 is SGHNT and CDR2 is YENEEA.

Of note for this clone: At one end, the junction sequence differs from germline, possibly due to a read error. The V and J genes are TRBV28 and TRBJ2-3, with TRBD1 identical over 8 bases. CDR1 and CDR2 from the germline V gene are MDHEN and SYDVKM. CDR3 size: 12 residues. The CDR3 loop is CASSRDRTILLF. Here the CDR3 DNA reads TGTGCCAGCAGCCGGGACAGGACAATTCTACTTTTT.

In DNA form, the CDR3 reads TGTGCCAGCAGCTCCCGACTAGCGGGGAAAGAGACCCAGTACTTC. Translating gives CASSSRLAGKETQYF. The V call is TRBV3-1 (or the pseudogene TRBV3-2), the J call TRBJ2-5; 11 bases align to TRBD2. Germline V gives CDR1 LGHDT, CDR2 YNNKEL (reference sequence). The CDR3 consists of 15 residues. Trimming took 5 bases from V and 3 from J; bases not matched to a gene: 5.

The genes are TRBV24-1 and TRBJ1-2, with 7 positions matching TRBD1. V was pared by 2 bases and J by 8 bases, with 7 bases of the junction left unmatched. The CDR3 has 14 residues. Germline CDR1 KGHDR, CDR2 SFDVKD. In DNA form, the CDR3 reads TGTGCCACCAGTGATTGGCAGGGGGAAGACGGCTACACCTTC. The encoded protein is CATSDWQGEDGYTF.

The V gene is TRBV28, the J gene TRBJ2-2; 8 bases match TRBD1. The CDR3 contains 16 residues. V gave up 6 bases and J gave up 3 bases; unmatched junction bases: 9. Germline CDR1 reads MDHEN; CDR2 reads SYDVKM. The CDR3 spells CASSPQGRGHTGELFF. The CDR3 bases are TGTGCCAGCAGCCCTCAGGGCAGGGGGCACACCGGGGAGCTGTTTTTT.

The chain has TRBV9 and TRBJ2-5; TRBD2 agrees at 10 bases. The J segment lost 3 bases and the V segment lost 4 bases, leaving 3 bases of the junction unmatched. There are 14 residues in the CDR3. CDR1 is SGDLS and CDR2 is YYNGEE in the germline V gene. Here the CDR3 reads CASSSLAGEETQYF. In DNA, the CDR3 is TGTGCCAGCAGCTCCCTAGCGGGGGAAGAGACCCAGTACTTC.

The V and J genes are TRBV4-1 and TRBJ1-1; no firm D call. The CDR3 totals 14 residues. The germline CDR1 and CDR2 sequences are MGHRA and YSYEKL. The V end lost 0 bases, the J end lost 1 base, and 6 bases lay between the germline ends. Here the CDR3 reads CASSQEGENTEAFF. As DNA, the CDR3 is TGCGCCAGCAGCCAAGAAGGAGAGAACACTGAAGCTTTCTTT.